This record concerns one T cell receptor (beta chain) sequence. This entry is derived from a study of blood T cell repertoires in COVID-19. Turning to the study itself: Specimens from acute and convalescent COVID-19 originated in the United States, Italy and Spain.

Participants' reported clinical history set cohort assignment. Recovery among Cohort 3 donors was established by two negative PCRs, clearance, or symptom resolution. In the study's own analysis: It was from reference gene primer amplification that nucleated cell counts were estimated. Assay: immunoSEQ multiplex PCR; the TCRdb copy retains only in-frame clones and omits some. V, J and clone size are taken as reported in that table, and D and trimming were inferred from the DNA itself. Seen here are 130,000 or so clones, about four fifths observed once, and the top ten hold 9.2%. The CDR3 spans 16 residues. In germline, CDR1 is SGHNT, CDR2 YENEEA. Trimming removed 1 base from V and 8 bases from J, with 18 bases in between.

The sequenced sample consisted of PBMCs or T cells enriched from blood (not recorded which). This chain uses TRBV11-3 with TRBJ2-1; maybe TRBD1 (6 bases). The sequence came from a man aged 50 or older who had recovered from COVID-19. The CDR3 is CASSLGETGFIDEQFF. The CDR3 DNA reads TGTGCCAGCAGCTTAGGGGAAACAGGGTTTATCGATGAGCAGTTCTTC.